Presented here are 5 T cell receptor beta chains from one specimen sequenced in a study of molecular identifiers for immune sequencing clone quantification. TCRdb fed the PCR reads into MiXCR, producing one record per CDR3 protein. The profile shows about 640,000 distinct CDR3 sequences, approximately 20% of them singletons. The sample was naive CD8+ T cells from blood, with Jurkat cell RNA spiked in. Subset given: FACS-sorted CD8+CD4-CCR7+CD45RA+ naive T cells. The receptors were gathered from a human donor in good health. Some libraries in this study had Jurkat cell RNA spiked in.

The CDR3 reads CAINSGLDNEQFF. The CDR3 DNA sequence: TGTGCCATCAACTCGGGACTTGACAATGAGCAGTTCTTC. The chain has TRBV10-3 and TRBJ2-1; the D gene is possibly TRBD2 (6 bases). Germline V gene lookup returns CDR1 ENHRY and CDR2 SYGVKD. V lost 7 bases and J 5 bases, leaving 12 bases between the germline ends. CDR3 length: 13 residues.

To note about this clonotype: One junction end does not reproduce the germline sequence, and a read error may be involved. The J gene is TRBJ2-1, the V gene TRBV12-3 or TRBV12-4; 8 bases fit TRBD1. The CDR3 loop spans 15 amino acids. CDR3 bases: TGTGCCAGCAGTTTATCAGGGGGCTTGGACAATGGGCAGTTCTTC. Its protein is CASSLSGGLDNGQFF.

Regarding this clonotype: This may stem from a read error, because a much larger clone lies one nucleotide away. The chain carries TRBV28 and TRBJ2-7; D might be TRBD2 (5 bases). CDR3 length: 15 residues. CDR1 is MDHEN and CDR2 is SYDVKM in the germline V gene. Written as DNA, the CDR3 is TGTGCCAGCGGTTTTGACACGGGGAGCTCCTACGAGCAGTACTTC. This encodes CASGFDTGSSYEQYF.

As for this clonotype: A read error is possible here, since a much larger clone lies one base away. CDR3 region: CASSQGGPESPLHF. The CDR3 nucleotides read TGCGCCAGCAGCCAAGGGGGACCTGAGTCACCCCTCCACTTT. The chain combines TRBV4-1 with TRBJ1-6; tentatively, D is TRBD1 (5 bases). The V end was cut by 1 base, the J end by 10 bases, with 11 bases between. From germline, CDR1 is MGHRA and CDR2 YSYEKL. This CDR3 comprises 14 residues.

This clonotype has ten or more counts. The V call is TRBV28, the J call TRBJ2-3; 14 nucleotides line up with TRBD2. Germline values: CDR1 MDHEN, CDR2 SYDVKM. The CDR3 sequence is 20 residues long. V gave up 4 bases and J gave up 3 bases; unmatched junction bases: 15. The CDR3 loop reads CASSSGTSGSTGVRTDTQYF. The CDR3 nucleotides are TGTGCCAGCAGTTCCGGGACTAGCGGGAGCACCGGTGTGCGGACAGATACGCAGTATTTT.